These T cell receptor beta chains were read from a single sample in a study of T cells in Graves' hyperthyroidism and ophthalmopathy. TCRdb processed the multiplex PCR reads anew with MiXCR; each CDR3 protein has one entry. The profile covers approximately 610,000 distinct CDR3 sequences, with approximately 14% appearing a single time and about 4% taken by the ten largest. Material for sequencing was blood. These receptors all come from a woman in her thirties or forties with Graves' ophthalmopathy. Each CDR3 is given with its conserved first and last residue. Some rows mark clone size as missing; the rest say once, few, many or name a class of expanded clone.

many | TRBJ1-5 | TRBV20-1 | CSARRQDLGAQHF
many | TRBJ2-7 | TRBV7-9 | CASRAKGSTYEQYF
NA | TRBJ2-1 | TRBV6-1 | CASSPPGRRGLSYNEQFF
many | TRBJ1-1 | TRBV12-5 | CASGLLPRFAEAFF
NA | TRBJ2-5 | TRBV7-2 | CASSRRTEAQETQYF
many | TRBJ1-2 | TRBV7-9 | CASSLTQSGYGYTF
many | TRBJ1-1 | TRBV7-6 | CASSSINTEAFF
many | TRBJ2-5 | TRBV4-1 | CASSQDIQGMAQYF
many | TRBJ1-3 | TRBV6-1 | CASSRTGPAFGNTIYF
NA | TRBJ1-2 | TRBV9 | CASSVHPDYGYTF